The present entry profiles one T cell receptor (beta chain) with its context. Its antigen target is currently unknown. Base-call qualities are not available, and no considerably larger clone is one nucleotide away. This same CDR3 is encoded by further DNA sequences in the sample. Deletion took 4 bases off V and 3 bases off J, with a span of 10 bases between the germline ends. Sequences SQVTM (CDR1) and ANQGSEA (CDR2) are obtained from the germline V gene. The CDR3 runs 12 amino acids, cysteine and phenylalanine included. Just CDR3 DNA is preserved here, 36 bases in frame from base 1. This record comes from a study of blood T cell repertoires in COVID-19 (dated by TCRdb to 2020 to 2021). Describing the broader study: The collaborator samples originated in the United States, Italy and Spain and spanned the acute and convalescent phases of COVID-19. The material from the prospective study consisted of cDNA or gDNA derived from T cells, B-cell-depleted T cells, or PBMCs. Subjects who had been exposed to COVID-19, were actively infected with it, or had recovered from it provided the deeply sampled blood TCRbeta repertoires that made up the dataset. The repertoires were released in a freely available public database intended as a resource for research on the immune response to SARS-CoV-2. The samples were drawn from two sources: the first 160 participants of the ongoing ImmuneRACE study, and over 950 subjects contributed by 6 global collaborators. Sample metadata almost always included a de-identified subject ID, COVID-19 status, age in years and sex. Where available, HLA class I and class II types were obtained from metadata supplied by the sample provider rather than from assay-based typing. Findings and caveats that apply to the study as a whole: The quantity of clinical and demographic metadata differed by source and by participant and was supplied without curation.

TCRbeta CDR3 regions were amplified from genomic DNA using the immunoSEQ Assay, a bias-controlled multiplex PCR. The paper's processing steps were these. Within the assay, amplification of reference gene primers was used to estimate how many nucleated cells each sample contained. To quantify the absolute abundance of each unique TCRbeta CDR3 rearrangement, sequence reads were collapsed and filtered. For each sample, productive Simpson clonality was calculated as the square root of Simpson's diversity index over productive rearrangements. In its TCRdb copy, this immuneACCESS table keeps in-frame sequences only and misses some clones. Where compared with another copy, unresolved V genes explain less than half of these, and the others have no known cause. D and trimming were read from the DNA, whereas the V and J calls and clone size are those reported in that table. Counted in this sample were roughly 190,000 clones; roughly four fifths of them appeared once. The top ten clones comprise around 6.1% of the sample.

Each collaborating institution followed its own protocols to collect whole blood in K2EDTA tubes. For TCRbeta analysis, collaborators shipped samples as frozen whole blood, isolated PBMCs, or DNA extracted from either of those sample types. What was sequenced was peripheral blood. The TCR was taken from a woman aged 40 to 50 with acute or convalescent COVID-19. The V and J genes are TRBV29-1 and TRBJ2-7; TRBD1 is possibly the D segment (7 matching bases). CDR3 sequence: CSVGQGGYEQYF. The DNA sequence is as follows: TGCAGCGTTGGCCAGGGGGGCTACGAGCAGTACTTC.